This is a list of T cell receptor beta chains from one sample in a study of blood T cells in healthy people across ages. Each CDR3 protein is one row after TCRdb ran MiXCR on the 5' RACE reads. The sample lists 1.6 million or so distinct CDR3 sequences, about 35% seen once, with around 11% in the top ten. The specimen sequenced was blood. The origin of the receptors is a woman in her 30s in good health. Each CDR3 is given with its conserved first and last residue. A D gene is named only where the DNA matches it firmly. Clone size is not always given. Where it is, it says once, few, many or a class for expanded clones.

>15|few|NA|TRBV20-1|TRBJ2-1
TGCAGTGCTGTCTCAAATCGGGCCTCCTACAATGAGCAGTTCTTC
CSAVSNRASYNEQFF
>15|NA|NA|TRBV28|TRBJ2-7
TGTGCCAGCAGCTCATCTGGCGGTCGGTCCTACGAGCAGTACTTC
CASSSSGGRSYEQYF
>14|NA|NA|TRBV20-1|TRBJ2-7
TGCAGTGCTTTACAGTCGCTACTATCCTACGAGCAGTACTTC
CSALQSLLSYEQYF
>13|few|NA|TRBV20-1|TRBJ2-3
TGCAGTGCTAGAGTTGAGAGCACAGATACGCAGTATTTT
CSARVESTDTQYF
>12|NA|TRBD1|TRBV30|TRBJ1-2
TGTGCCTGGAGTGACAGGGGAGCGGGCTACACCTTC
CAWSDRGAGYTF
>19|NA|TRBD1|TRBV20-1|TRBJ2-1
TGCAGTGCTAGAGACCTCTCCTTGGATGCAGGGGGCGGCTACAATGAGCAGTTCTTC
CSARDLSLDAGGGYNEQFF
>13|NA|NA|TRBV25-1|TRBJ1-1
TGTGCCAGCAGTGAAAATCAGGCCGGTGAAGCTTTCTTT
CASSENQAGEAFF
>14|NA|NA|TRBV10-3|TRBJ1-2
TGTGCCATCAGTGAACAGGGAACCCGAGGAGGCTACACCTTC
CAISEQGTRGGYTF
>16|NA|NA|TRBV12-3/TRBV12-4|TRBJ2-1
TGTGCCAGCAGTCCGGATTACAGTGCCGTTAACAATGAGCAGTTCTTC
CASSPDYSAVNNEQFF
>13|NA|TRBD1|TRBV9|TRBJ2-7
TGTGCCAGCAGCTGGGGACAGGCCTCCGAGCAGTACTTC
CASSWGQASEQYF
>14|NA|TRBD1|TRBV6-1|TRBJ2-7
TGTGCCAGCAGTGACTTGGCAGGGGGCTACGAGCAGTACTTC
CASSDLAGGYEQYF
>18|few|TRBD1|TRBV11-2|TRBJ2-3
TGTGCCAGCAGCTTAGGGCCGCGGGACAGGGGGCCGACAGATACGCAGTATTTT
CASSLGPRDRGPTDTQYF
>14|NA|TRBD1|TRBV7-3|TRBJ2-4
TGTGCCAGCAGCTTAACAGGGAGTCAGGGGGAGCAGTACTTC
CASSLTGSQGEQYF
>14|NA|NA|TRBV15|TRBJ1-2
TGTGCCACCAGCAGCCGGGGACGGAGCTATGGCTACACCTTC
CATSSRGRSYGYTF
>13|NA|NA|TRBV28|TRBJ1-1
TGTGCCAGCAGACAGCCCTTGAACACTGAAGCTTTCTTT
CASRQPLNTEAFF
>13|NA|TRBD1|TRBV27|TRBJ1-2
TGTGCCAGCAGTTGGGACAGAGAGCATGGCTACACCTTC
CASSWDREHGYTF
>13|NA|TRBD1|TRBV20-1|TRBJ2-7
TGCAGTGCTACCAAGACAGGGTCGTACGAGCAGTACTTC
CSATKTGSYEQYF
>14|NA|NA|TRBV14|TRBJ1-2
TGTGCCAGCAGCTTCCGGGCTAAGGCGGATGGCTACACCTTC
CASSFRAKADGYTF
>13|few|NA|TRBV21-1|TRBJ1-1
TGTGCCAGCAGCAGAGGCCGAGAGGATTCCGCTTTCTTT
CASSRGREDSAFF
>13|NA|TRBD1|TRBV10-3|TRBJ2-7
TGTGCCATCAGTGAGACAGGGGGCTACGGGCAGTACTTC
CAISETGGYGQYF
>16|NA|NA|TRBV3-1|TRBJ1-2
TGTGCCAGCAGCCAAGATAGACAGTTCCTTAACTATGGCTACACCTTC
CASSQDRQFLNYGYTF
>13|NA|NA|TRBV29-1|TRBJ1-1
TGCAGCGTTACCCCGGACTGGAACACTGAAGCTTTCTTT
CSVTPDWNTEAFF
>15|NA|TRBD2|TRBV6-1|TRBJ2-7
TGTGCCAGCAGTGAAGTAAGCGGGAGAGTCAACGAGCAGTACTTC
CASSEVSGRVNEQYF
>14|NA|NA|TRBV20-1|TRBJ2-7
TGCAGTGCTAGAGATCTCAGGAACTCCTACGAGCAGTACTTC
CSARDLRNSYEQYF
>17|few|TRBD2|TRBV5-6|TRBJ2-7
TGTGCCAGCAGCGGCCCGGGGGGAGGAGGTTCCTCCTACGAGCAGTACTTC
CASSGPGGGGSSYEQYF
>14|NA|TRBD2|TRBV4-2|TRBJ2-3
TGTGCCAGCTTCGCGGCTAGCGGGAGAGATACGCAGTATTTT
CASFAASGRDTQYF
>16|NA|TRBD2|TRBV12-3/TRBV12-4|TRBJ2-1
TGTGCCAGCAGTACGATACTAGCGGGGGCTAACAATGAGCAGTTCTTC
CASSTILAGANNEQFF
>16|NA|TRBD1|TRBV3-1|TRBJ2-1
TGTGCCAGCAGCCAAGATCCAGAGACAGGGGGCAATGAGCAGTTCTTC
CASSQDPETGGNEQFF
>17|NA|TRBD2|TRBV9|TRBJ2-3
TGTGCCAGCAGCGTAGCTAGACTAGCGGGAGGTGGAGATACGCAGTATTTT
CASSVARLAGGGDTQYF
>13|many|NA|TRBV18|TRBJ1-5
TGTGCCAGCAGTCCCCAGGGTAATCAGCCCCAGCATTTT
CASSPQGNQPQHF
>15|NA|NA|TRBV7-3|TRBJ1-5
TGTGCCAGCAGGCCTTCCGACGGAAGCAATCAGCCCCAGCATTTT
CASRPSDGSNQPQHF
>16|few|TRBD2|TRBV7-3|TRBJ2-1
TGTGCCAGCAGCTTAACCGGCGGGAGTGGAGGGAATGAGCAGTTCTTC
CASSLTGGSGGNEQFF
>13|few|NA|TRBV20-1|TRBJ2-5
TGCAGTGCTAAGTTGGGGGGCCAAGAGACCCAGTACTTC
CSAKLGGQETQYF
>14|few|NA|TRBV28|TRBJ1-2
TGTGCCAGCAGTTTATGCATCGACGAGGATGGCTACACCTTC
CASSLCIDEDGYTF
>14|NA|NA|TRBV9|TRBJ1-2
TGTGCCAGCACACAAGTAGATCCCCGATATGGCTACACCTTC
CASTQVDPRYGYTF
>14|few|TRBD2|TRBV6-1|TRBJ2-1
TGTGCCAGCATATTTAGCGGGAACTACAATGAGCAGTTCTTC
CASIFSGNYNEQFF
>15|few|TRBD1|TRBV18|TRBJ2-1
TGTGCCAGCTCACCGGGACAGGCTTTAAACAATGAGCAGTTCTTC
CASSPGQALNNEQFF
>17|few|TRBD2|TRBV20-1|TRBJ2-1
TGCAGTGCTAGAGCCGTAGGACTAGCGGGGAACTACAATGAGCAGTTCTTC
CSARAVGLAGNYNEQFF
>13|NA|NA|TRBV3-1|TRBJ1-1
TGTGCCAGCAGCCTAAGAGGGGCAGGGGAAGCTTTCTTT
CASSLRGAGEAFF
>14|few|TRBD1|TRBV29-1|TRBJ1-4
TGCAGCGTGTGGACAGGCGGGGGGAACGAAAAACTGTTTTTT
CSVWTGGGNEKLFF